Included here is one TCR beta chain sequence, with context. The CDR3 totals 13 residues. In germline, CDR1 is LGHNT, CDR2 FRNRAP. Between the trimmed V and J ends, which lost 6 bases and 3 bases, there was a span of 10 bases. The data were taken from a study of blood T cell repertoires in COVID-19. About the study: The United States, Italy and Spain were the sources of the acute and convalescent COVID-19 samples. Sample material is recorded as cDNA or gDNA derived from T cells, B-cell-depleted T cells, or PBMCs.

Original data processing: From reference gene primer amplification, estimates of nucleated cell counts were derived. Sequencing was performed with immunoSEQ multiplex PCR; in TCRdb, only in-frame clones are kept and a portion is missing. Clone size and V and J calls were adopted from that table, with D and trimming inferred from the DNA. Among around 170,000 clones, around 84% were seen once, and the ten largest hold 5.5% to 7%. The receptor's source is a man aged 45-60 years with active or convalescent COVID-19. Material: peripheral blood. The gene calls are TRBV12-5 and TRBJ2-3, with TRBD2 as a possible D gene (5 bases). CDR3 DNA sequence: TGTGCTAGTGGCCGAACGGGAACAGATACGCAGTATTTT. Encoded protein: CASGRTGTDTQYF.